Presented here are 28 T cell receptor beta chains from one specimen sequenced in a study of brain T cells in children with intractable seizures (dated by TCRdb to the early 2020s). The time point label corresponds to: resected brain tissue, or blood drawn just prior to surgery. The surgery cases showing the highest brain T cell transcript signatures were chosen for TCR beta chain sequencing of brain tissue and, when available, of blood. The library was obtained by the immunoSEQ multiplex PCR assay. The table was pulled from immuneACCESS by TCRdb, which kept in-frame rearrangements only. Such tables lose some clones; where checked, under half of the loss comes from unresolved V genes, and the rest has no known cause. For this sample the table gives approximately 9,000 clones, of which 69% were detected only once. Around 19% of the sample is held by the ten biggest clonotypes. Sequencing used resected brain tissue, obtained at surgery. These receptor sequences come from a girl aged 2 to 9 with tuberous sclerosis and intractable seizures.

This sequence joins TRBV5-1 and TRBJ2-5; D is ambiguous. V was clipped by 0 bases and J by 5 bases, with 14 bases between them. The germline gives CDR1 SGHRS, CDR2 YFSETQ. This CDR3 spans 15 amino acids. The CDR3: CASSLARAEIETQYF. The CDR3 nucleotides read TGCGCCAGCAGCTTGGCCCGGGCGGAGATCGAGACCCAGTACTTC. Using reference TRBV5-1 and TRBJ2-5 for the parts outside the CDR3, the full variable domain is KAGVTQTPRYLIKTRGQQVTLSCSPISGHRSVSWYQQTPGQGLQFLFEYFSETQRNKGNFPGRFSGRQFSNSRSEMNVSTLELGDSALYLCASSLARAEIETQYFGPGTRLLVL.

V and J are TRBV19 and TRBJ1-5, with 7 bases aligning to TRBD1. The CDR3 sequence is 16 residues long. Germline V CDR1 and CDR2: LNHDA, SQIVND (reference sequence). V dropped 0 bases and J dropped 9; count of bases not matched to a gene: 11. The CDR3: CASSIDNRGDLRPQHF. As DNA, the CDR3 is TGTGCCAGTAGTATAGATAACAGGGGAGATTTAAGGCCCCAGCATTTT.

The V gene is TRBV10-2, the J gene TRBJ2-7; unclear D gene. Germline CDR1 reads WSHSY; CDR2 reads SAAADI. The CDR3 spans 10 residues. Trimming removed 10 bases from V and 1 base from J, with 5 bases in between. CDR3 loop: CATRSYEQYF. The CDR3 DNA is TGCGCCACCCGGTCCTACGAGCAGTACTTC.

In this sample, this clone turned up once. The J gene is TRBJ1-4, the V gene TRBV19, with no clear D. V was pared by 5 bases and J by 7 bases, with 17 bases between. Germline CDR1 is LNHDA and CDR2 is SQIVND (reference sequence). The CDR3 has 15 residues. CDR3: CASSVRSPQFEKLFF. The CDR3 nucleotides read TGTGCCAGTAGTGTCCGTAGCCCTCAGTTTGAAAAACTGTTTTTT.

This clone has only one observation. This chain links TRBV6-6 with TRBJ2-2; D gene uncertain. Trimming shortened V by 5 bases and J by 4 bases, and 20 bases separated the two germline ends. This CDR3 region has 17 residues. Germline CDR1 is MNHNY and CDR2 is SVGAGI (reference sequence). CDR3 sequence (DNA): TGTGCCAGCAGTCCGATTAGGAGACGTGAGGTCACCGGGGAGCTGTTTTTT. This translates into CASSPIRRREVTGELFF.

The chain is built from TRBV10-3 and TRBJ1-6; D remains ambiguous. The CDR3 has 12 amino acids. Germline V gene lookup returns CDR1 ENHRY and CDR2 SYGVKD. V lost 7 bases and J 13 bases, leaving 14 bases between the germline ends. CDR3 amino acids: CAITEGGSPLHF. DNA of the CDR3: TGTGCCATCACCGAAGGAGGATCCCCCCTCCACTTT.

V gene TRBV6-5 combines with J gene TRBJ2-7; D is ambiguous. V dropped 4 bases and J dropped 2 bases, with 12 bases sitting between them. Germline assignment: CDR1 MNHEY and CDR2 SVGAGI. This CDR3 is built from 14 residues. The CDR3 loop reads CASSSPADPYEQYF. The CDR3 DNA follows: TGTGCCAGCAGTTCCCCAGCAGATCCCTACGAGCAGTACTTC.

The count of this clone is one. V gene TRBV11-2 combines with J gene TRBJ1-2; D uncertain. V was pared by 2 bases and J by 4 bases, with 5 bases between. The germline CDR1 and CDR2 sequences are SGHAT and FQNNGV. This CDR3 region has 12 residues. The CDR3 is CASSLTPYGYTF. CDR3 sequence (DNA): TGTGCCAGCAGCTTAACACCCTATGGCTACACCTTC.

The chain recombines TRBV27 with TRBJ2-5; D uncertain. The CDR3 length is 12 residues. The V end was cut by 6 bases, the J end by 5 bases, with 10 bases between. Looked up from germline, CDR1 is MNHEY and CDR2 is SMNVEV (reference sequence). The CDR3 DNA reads TGTGCCAGCAGAACTGGCCCGGAGACCCAGTACTTC. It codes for CASRTGPETQYF.

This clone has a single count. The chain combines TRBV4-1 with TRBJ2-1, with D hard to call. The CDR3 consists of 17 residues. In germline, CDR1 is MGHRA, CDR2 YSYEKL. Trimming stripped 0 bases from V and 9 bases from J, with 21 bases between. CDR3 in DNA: TGCGCCAGCAGCCAAGAAGTAGTCGGTCCGAGGTTGGGTGAGCAGTTCTTC. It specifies CASSQEVVGPRLGEQFF.

CDR3 nucleotide sequence: TGTGCCTGGGGTCGCCTCTGGAACACTGAAGCTTTCTTT. Encoded protein: CAWGRLWNTEAFF. The chain employs TRBV30 and TRBJ1-1; D is undetermined. The CDR3 consists of 13 residues. Germline V lookup: CDR1 GTSNPN, CDR2 SVGIG (reference sequence). V lost 5 bases and J 1 base, leaving 11 bases between the germline ends.

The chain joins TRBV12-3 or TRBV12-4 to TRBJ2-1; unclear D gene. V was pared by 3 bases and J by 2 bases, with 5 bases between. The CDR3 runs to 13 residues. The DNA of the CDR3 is TGTGCCAGCAGTTTTGCAGCCTACAATGAGCAGTTCTTC. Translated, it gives CASSFAAYNEQFF.

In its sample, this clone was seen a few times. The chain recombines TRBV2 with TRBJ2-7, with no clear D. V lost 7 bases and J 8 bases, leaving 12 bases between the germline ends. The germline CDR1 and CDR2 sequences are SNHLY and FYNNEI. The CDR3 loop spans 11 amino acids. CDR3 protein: CASIARSQQYF. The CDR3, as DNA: TGTGCCAGCATCGCCCGTTCGCAGCAGTACTTC.

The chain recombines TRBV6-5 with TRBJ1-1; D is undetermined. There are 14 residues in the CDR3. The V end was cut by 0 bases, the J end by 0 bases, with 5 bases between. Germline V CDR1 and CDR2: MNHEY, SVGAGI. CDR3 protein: CASSYSLMNTEAFF. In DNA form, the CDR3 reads TGTGCCAGCAGTTACTCGCTGATGAACACTGAAGCTTTCTTT.

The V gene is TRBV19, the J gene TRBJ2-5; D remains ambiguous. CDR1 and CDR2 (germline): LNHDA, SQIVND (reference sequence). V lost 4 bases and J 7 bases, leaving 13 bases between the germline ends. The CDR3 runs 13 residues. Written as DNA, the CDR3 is TGTGCCAGTAGTAGTGGACCGTTTAGGACCCAGTACTTC. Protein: CASSSGPFRTQYF. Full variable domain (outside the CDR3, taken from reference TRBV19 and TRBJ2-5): DGGITQSPKYLFRKEGQNVTLSCEQNLNHDAMYWYRQDPGQGLRLIYYSQIVNDFQKGDIAEGYSVSREKKESFPLTVTSAQKNPTAFYLCASSSGPFRTQYFGPGTRLLVL.

The DNA of the CDR3 is TGTGCCAGCAGCTTCAGCGGGGGGGCCTCCGGGGAGCTGTTTTTT. The encoded protein is CASSFSGGASGELFF. This chain uses TRBV11-2 with TRBJ2-2, with 10 nucleotides matching TRBD2. J gave up 6 bases and V 3 bases, and 4 bases lay outside the gene matches. This CDR3 has 15 residues. Germline loops: CDR1 SGHAT, CDR2 FQNNGV. Based on the CDR3 plus reference TRBV11-2 and TRBJ2-2, the full variable domain is EAGVAQSPRYKIIEKRQSVAFWCNPISGHATLYWYQQILGQGPKLLIQFQNNGVVDDSQLPKDRFSAERLKGVDSTLKIQPAKLEDSAVYLCASSFSGGASGELFFGEGSRLTVL.

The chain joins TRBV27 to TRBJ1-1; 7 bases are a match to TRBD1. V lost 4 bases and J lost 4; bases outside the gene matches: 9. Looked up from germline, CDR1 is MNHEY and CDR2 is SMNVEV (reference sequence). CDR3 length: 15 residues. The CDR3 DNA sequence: TGTGCCAGCAGTTCCAGACAGGGTGAGAGCACTGAAGCTTTCTTT. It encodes CASSSRQGESTEAFF.

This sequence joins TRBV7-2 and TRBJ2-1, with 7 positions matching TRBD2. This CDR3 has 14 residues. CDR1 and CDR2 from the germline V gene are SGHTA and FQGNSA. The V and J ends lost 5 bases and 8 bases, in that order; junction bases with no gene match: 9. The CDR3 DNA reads TGTGCCAGCAGCAGGCGGGGAGGGTGGGATGAGCAGTTCTTC. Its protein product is CASSRRGGWDEQFF.

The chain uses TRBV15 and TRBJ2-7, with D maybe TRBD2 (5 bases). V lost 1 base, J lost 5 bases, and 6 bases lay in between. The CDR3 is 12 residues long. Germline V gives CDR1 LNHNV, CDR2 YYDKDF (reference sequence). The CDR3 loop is CATSRGGNEQYV. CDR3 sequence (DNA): TGTGCCACCAGCAGAGGAGGGAACGAGCAGTACGTC.

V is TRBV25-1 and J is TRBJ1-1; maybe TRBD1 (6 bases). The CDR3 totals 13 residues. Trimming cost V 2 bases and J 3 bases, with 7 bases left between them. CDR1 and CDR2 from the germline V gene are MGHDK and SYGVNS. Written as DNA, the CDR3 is TGTGCCAGCAGTGAACAGGGGTACACTGAAGCTTTCTTT. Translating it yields CASSEQGYTEAFF.

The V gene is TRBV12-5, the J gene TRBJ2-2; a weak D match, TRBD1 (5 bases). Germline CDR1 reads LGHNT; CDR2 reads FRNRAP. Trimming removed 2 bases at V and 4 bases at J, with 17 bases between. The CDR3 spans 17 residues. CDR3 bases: TGTGCTAGTGGTTTGTCACCTCAGGGTAGAAGCACCGGGGAGCTGTTTTTT. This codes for CASGLSPQGRSTGELFF.

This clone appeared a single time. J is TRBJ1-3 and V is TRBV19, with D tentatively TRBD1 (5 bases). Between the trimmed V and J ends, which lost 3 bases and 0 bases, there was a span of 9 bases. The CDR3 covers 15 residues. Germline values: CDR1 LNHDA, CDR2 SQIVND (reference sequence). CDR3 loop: CASSIGGSSGNTIYF. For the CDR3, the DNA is TGTGCCAGTAGTATTGGGGGAAGCTCTGGAAACACCATATATTTT. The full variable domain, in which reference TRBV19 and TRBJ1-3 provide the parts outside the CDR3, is DGGITQSPKYLFRKEGQNVTLSCEQNLNHDAMYWYRQDPGQGLRLIYYSQIVNDFQKGDIAEGYSVSREKKESFPLTVTSAQKNPTAFYLCASSIGGSSGNTIYFGEGSWLTVV.

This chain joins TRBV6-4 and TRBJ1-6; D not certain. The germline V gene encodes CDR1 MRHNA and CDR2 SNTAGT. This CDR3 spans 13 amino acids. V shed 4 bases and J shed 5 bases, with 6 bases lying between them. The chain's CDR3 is CASSGGDNSPLHF. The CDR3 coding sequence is TGTGCCAGCAGTGGCGGGGATAATTCACCCCTCCACTTT.

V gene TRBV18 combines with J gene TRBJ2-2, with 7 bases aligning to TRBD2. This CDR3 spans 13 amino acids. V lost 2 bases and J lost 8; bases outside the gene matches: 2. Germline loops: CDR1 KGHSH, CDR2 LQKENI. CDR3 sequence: CASSPGLEGELFF. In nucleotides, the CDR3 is TGTGCCAGCTCACCAGGACTAGAAGGGGAGCTGTTTTTT.

As DNA, the CDR3 is TGTGCCAGCAGTCATCAGCCGGTCAACACTGAAGCTTTCTTT. Translated, it gives CASSHQPVNTEAFF. This chain links TRBV6-5 with TRBJ1-1; no reliable D call. The CDR3 spans 14 residues. The germline gives CDR1 MNHEY, CDR2 SVGAGI. V lost 5 bases to trimming and J lost 2 bases, with 12 bases between them.

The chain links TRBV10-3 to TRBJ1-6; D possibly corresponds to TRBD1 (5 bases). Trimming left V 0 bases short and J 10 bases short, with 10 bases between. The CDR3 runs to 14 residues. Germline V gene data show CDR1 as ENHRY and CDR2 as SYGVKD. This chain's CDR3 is CAISESGTNSPLHF. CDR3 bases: TGTGCCATCAGTGAGTCCGGGACTAACTCACCCCTCCACTTT.

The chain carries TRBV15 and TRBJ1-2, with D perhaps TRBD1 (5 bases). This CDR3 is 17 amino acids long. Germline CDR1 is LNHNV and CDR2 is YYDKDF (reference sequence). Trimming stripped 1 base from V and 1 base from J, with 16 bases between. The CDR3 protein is CATSRGEGTRVNYGYTF. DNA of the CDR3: TGTGCCACCAGCAGAGGGGAGGGGACCAGAGTTAACTATGGCTACACCTTC.

CDR3 sequence: CAWSVGEGYGYTF. The DNA for the CDR3 is TGTGCCTGGAGTGTAGGGGAAGGCTATGGCTACACCTTC. The chain has TRBV30 and TRBJ1-2; a weak D match, TRBD1 (5 bases). Germline V gives CDR1 GTSNPN, CDR2 SVGIG (reference sequence). This CDR3 spans 13 amino acids. The V end lost 0 bases, the J end lost 4 bases, and 9 bases lay between the germline ends.